This T cell receptor (beta chain) was sequenced for a study of T cell repertoires in cytomegalovirus infection. Study summary: CMV epitopes that were recently identified and HLA-C-restricted were used alongside well-studied HLA-B-restricted ones.

Germline lookup yields CDR1 SEHNR and CDR2 FQNEAQ (reference sequence). The CDR3 has 13 amino acids. V lost 5 bases to trimming and J lost 6 bases, with 14 bases between them. TCRdb itself ran the reads through MiXCR, one entry per CDR3 protein. The sample yields fewer than 900,000 distinct CDR3 sequences, approximately 32% seen once. Of note for this clonotype: The antigen remains undetermined.

Study observations and caveats: There were HLA-C-restricted CMV-specific TCR beta clonotypes dominating the ex vivo response.

This receptor was identified in a human donor in good health (CMV status not recorded). Some clones in this sample may be carry-over from other donors' samples. This sequence joins TRBV7-9 and TRBJ2-7; D is possibly TRBD1 (6 bases). Here the sequenced sample was cultured CD8+ T cells from PBMCs, taken from culture after CMV antigen stimulation. The CDR3 coding sequence is TGTGCCAGCAGCCCCGGGACACTGCTCGAGCAGTACTTC. Protein product: CASSPGTLLEQYF.